This T cell receptor (beta chain) is from a study of blood T cell repertoires in COVID-19. About the study: The United States, Italy and Spain supplied acute and convalescent COVID-19 samples. Sample material is recorded as cDNA or gDNA derived from T cells, B-cell-depleted T cells, or PBMCs.

Per germline, CDR1 SQVTM and CDR2 ANQGSEA. CDR3 length: 12 residues. With 5 bases clipped from V and 7 bases from J, the junction kept 4 bases outside the gene matches. Original handling: The assay estimated nucleated cells by amplifying reference gene primers. The method was immunoSEQ multiplex PCR; TCRdb's version includes in-frame clones alone and lacks a portion of them. V and J calls and clone size follow that table, whereas D and trimming were derived from the DNA. The sample has about 170,000 clones; roughly 85% are singletons. Source material: peripheral blood. The TCR was taken from an elderly woman with acute or convalescent COVID-19. This chain joins TRBV29-1 and TRBJ2-7; 11 nucleotides agree with TRBD2. CDR3 bases: TGCAGCGTTTTAAGGACTAGCGGGGAGCAGTACTTC. Translation gives CSVLRTSGEQYF.